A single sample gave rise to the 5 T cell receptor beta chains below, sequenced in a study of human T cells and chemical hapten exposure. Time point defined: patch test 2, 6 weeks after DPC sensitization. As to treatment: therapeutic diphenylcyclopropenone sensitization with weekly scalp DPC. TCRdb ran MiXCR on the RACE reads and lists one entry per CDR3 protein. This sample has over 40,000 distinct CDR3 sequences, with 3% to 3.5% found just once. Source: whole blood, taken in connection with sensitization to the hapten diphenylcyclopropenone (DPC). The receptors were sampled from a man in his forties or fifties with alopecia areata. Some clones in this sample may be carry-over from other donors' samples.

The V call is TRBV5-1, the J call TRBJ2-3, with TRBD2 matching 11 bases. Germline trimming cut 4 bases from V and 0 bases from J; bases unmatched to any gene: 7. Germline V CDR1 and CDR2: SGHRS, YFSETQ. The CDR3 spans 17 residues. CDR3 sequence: CASSHGRTSGSTDTQYF. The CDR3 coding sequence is TGCGCCAGCAGCCACGGTCGGACTAGCGGGAGCACAGATACGCAGTATTTT. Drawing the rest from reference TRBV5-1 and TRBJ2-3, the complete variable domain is KAGVTQTPRYLIKTRGQQVTLSCSPISGHRSVSWYQQTPGQGLQFLFEYFSETQRNKGNFPGRFSGRQFSNSRSEMNVSTLELGDSALYLCASSHGRTSGSTDTQYFGPGTRLTVL.

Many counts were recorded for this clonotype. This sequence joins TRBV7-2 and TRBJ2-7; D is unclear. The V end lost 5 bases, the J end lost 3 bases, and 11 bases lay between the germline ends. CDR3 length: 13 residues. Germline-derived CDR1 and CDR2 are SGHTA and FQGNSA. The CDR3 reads CASSRYADYEQYF. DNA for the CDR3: TGTGCCAGCAGCAGATACGCTGACTACGAGCAGTACTTC.

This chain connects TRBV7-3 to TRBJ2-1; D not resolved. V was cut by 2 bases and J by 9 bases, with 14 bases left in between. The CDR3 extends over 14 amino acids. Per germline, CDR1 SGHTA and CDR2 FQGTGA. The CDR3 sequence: CASSLGGDNAEQFF. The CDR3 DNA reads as TGTGCCAGCAGCTTAGGTGGGGATAACGCTGAGCAGTTCTTC.

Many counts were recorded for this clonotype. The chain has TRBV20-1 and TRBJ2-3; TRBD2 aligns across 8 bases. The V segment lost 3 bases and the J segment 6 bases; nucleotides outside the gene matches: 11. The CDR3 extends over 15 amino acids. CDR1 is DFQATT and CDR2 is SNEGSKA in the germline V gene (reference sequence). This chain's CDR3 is CSASSAGGTGDTQYF. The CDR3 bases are TGCAGTGCTAGTTCGGCGGGAGGCACAGGGGATACGCAGTATTTT.

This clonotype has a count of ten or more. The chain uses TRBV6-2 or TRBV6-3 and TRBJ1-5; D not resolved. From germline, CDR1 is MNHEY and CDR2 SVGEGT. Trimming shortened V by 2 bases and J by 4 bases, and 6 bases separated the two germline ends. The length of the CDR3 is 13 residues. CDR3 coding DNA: TGTGCCAGCAGTTACCCAGGTAATCAGCCCCAGCATTTT. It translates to CASSYPGNQPQHF.